The 21 T cell receptor beta chains in this list originate from one sample, sequenced in a study of shared clonotypes between healthy human individuals. Sequenced by immunoSEQ multiplex PCR; TCRdb stores in-frame clones only, minus some. The table shows about 1.5 million clones, with 95% to 99% occurring only once. The sequenced sample was naive CD4+ T cells sorted from blood. Subset specified: CD45RA+ positively selected. These receptors came from a man in his thirties or forties in good health.

The rearrangement joins TRBV6-1 to TRBJ1-1; 10 bases align to TRBD1. Germline V gene data show CDR1 as MNHNS and CDR2 as SASEGT. The CDR3 totals 15 residues. V lost 6 bases and J lost 1; bases outside the gene matches: 5. This chain's CDR3 is CASRPRTGGNTEAFF. The CDR3 nucleotides are TGTGCCAGCAGACCCCGGACAGGGGGGAACACTGAAGCTTTCTTT.

A note on this clone: The sample carries other DNA sequences with the same CDR3. CDR3 region: CASSEGTGRYEQYF. In DNA, the CDR3 is TGTGCCAGCAGTGAGGGGACAGGGCGCTACGAGCAGTACTTC. The V and J genes are TRBV28 and TRBJ2-7; TRBD1 agrees at 9 bases. V lost 5 bases, J lost 3 bases, and 5 bases stayed unmatched. This CDR3 region has 14 residues. Germline CDR1 reads MDHEN; CDR2 reads SYDVKM.

The genes are TRBV11-2 and TRBJ1-5; D is uncertain. CDR1 is SGHAT and CDR2 is FQNNGV in the germline V gene. With 3 bases removed from V and 7 bases from J, the gap between germline ends came to 13 bases. This CDR3 spans 14 amino acids. The CDR3 sequence: CASSFWAMKQPQHF. The CDR3 coding sequence is TGTGCCAGCAGCTTCTGGGCCATGAAGCAGCCCCAGCATTTT.

The V gene is TRBV25-1, the J gene TRBJ1-2; D not certain. Germline assignment: CDR1 MGHDK and CDR2 SYGVNS. Trimming took off 2 bases at V and 2 bases at J, with 15 bases between the two ends. The CDR3 extends over 16 amino acids. In DNA form, the CDR3 reads TGTGCCAGCAGTGAAGCCCCCCCCGGGAAAAACTATGGCTACACCTTC. It codes for CASSEAPPGKNYGYTF.

The rearrangement uses TRBV7-6 and TRBJ2-2, with TRBD1 matching 8 bases. Trimming at V came to 5 bases and at J to 6 bases, leaving 8 bases not matched to a gene. CDR1 is SGHVS, CDR2 FNYEAQ, per germline. The CDR3 sequence is 15 residues long. CDR3 sequence reads: CASSVLPGGSGELFF. The CDR3 DNA is TGTGCCAGCAGCGTCTTACCAGGGGGCTCCGGGGAGCTGTTTTTT.

V is TRBV5-4 and J is TRBJ1-1; D call uncertain. Looked up from germline, CDR1 is SGHNT and CDR2 is YYREEE (reference sequence). Trimming left V 0 bases short and J 2 bases short, with 11 bases between. The CDR3 contains 15 residues. CDR3 sequence (DNA): TGTGCCAGCAGCTTGGCAGCAGACGGAAACACTGAAGCTTTCTTT. Its translation is CASSLAADGNTEAFF.

CDR3 DNA sequence: TGCAGCGTTGTAGATCAGGGGTCGGCTGAGCAGTTCTTC. Translation: CSVVDQGSAEQFF. The chain uses TRBV29-1 and TRBJ2-1, with a weak D call TRBD1 (6 bases). In germline, CDR1 is SQVTM, CDR2 ANQGSEA. The length of the CDR3 is 13 residues. V lost 4 bases, J lost 9 bases, and 16 bases lay in between.

This rearrangement joins TRBV2 to TRBJ1-2, with TRBD1 matching over 8 bases. J lost 7 bases, V lost 10 bases, and 11 bases had no gene match. Germline CDR1 is SNHLY and CDR2 is FYNNEI. CDR3 length: 13 residues. The CDR3 DNA follows: TGTGCCATCAGGCCGCAGGGGGCAGGTGGCTACACCTTC. This sequence encodes CAIRPQGAGGYTF.

This clone has a single count. This chain uses TRBV5-4 with TRBJ2-1; TRBD2 aligns across 11 bases. The V gene end was trimmed by 4 bases and the J gene end by 1 base; junction bases not matched to a gene: 4. This CDR3 has 16 amino acids. The germline CDR1 and CDR2 sequences are SGHNT and YYREEE (reference sequence). CDR3 loop: CASSPRLAGSYNEQFF. The DNA for the CDR3 is TGTGCCAGCAGCCCTAGACTAGCGGGGTCCTACAATGAGCAGTTCTTC. The variable domain in full, with the rest retrieved from reference TRBV5-4 and TRBJ2-1, is ETGVTQSPTHLIKTRGQQVTLRCSSQSGHNTVSWYQQALGQGPQFIFQYYREEENGRGNFPPRFSGLQFPNYSSELNVNALELDDSALYLCASSPRLAGSYNEQFFGPGTRLTVL.

The CDR3 spells CASSGRLYNEQFF. In DNA form, the CDR3 reads TGTGCCAGCTCCGGACGCCTCTACAATGAGCAGTTCTTC. The chain uses TRBV6-1 and TRBJ2-1; no reliable D call. CDR1 is MNHNS and CDR2 is SASEGT in the germline V gene. V was shortened by 8 bases and J by 3 bases, with 11 bases between the two germline ends. The CDR3 consists of 13 residues.

The J gene is TRBJ2-7, the V gene TRBV5-1; D is undetermined. The CDR3 spans 15 residues. Trimming shortened V by 6 bases and J by 3 bases, and 19 bases separated the two germline ends. Germline V CDR1 and CDR2: SGHRS, YFSETQ. The CDR3 DNA is TGCGCCAGCAACCTTGGTCCTTTCACGGACTACGAGCAGTACTTC. It codes for CASNLGPFTDYEQYF.

This sequence joins TRBV7-9 and TRBJ1-1, with D uncertain. This CDR3 contains 13 residues. Between the trimmed V and J ends, which lost 0 bases and 7 bases, there was a span of 9 bases. The germline CDR1 and CDR2 sequences are SEHNR and FQNEAQ (reference sequence). In DNA, the CDR3 is TGTGCCAGCAGCTTAGCCATTGGACGTGAAGCTTTCTTT. Encoded protein: CASSLAIGREAFF.

V and J are TRBV6-5 and TRBJ2-7, with no clear D. This CDR3 has 14 amino acids. Looked up from germline, CDR1 is MNHEY and CDR2 is SVGAGI. V lost 0 bases and J 6 bases, leaving 12 bases between the germline ends. Here the CDR3 reads CASSYSGPSGEQYF. The CDR3, as DNA: TGTGCCAGCAGTTACTCTGGGCCGTCCGGCGAGCAGTACTTC.

Concerning this clone itself: The same CDR3 is also encoded by other DNA sequences in this sample. The gene calls are TRBV2 and TRBJ1-5; the D is unclear. Per germline, CDR1 SNHLY and CDR2 FYNNEI. Trimming stripped 4 bases from V and 1 base from J, with 8 bases between. The CDR3 is 14 amino acids. The CDR3, as DNA: TGTGCCAGCAGTGCTCGGGAAAGCAATCAGCCCCAGCATTTT. Translating it yields CASSARESNQPQHF.

J is TRBJ2-2 and V is TRBV11-2, with D possibly TRBD2 on 5 matching bases. V lost 2 bases and J 1 base, leaving 8 bases between the germline ends. The CDR3 is 15 residues long. Per germline, CDR1 SGHAT and CDR2 FQNNGV. The CDR3 loop reads CASSLYGGNTGELFF. The CDR3 DNA follows: TGTGCCAGCAGCTTATATGGAGGGAACACCGGGGAGCTGTTTTTT.

Turning to this clone: This same CDR3 is encoded by further DNA sequences in the sample. This chain links TRBV18 with TRBJ2-5; D is unclear. In germline, CDR1 is KGHSH, CDR2 LQKENI. Trimming left V 0 bases short and J 3 bases short, with 5 bases between. This CDR3 spans 13 amino acids. CDR3 nucleotides: TGTGCCAGCTCACCACCGTCTAAAGAGACCCAGTACTTC. Its translation: CASSPPSKETQYF. The full variable domain, with the rest looked up from reference TRBV18 and TRBJ2-5, is NAGVMQNPRHLVRRRGQEARLRCSPMKGHSHVYWYRQLPEEGLKFMVYLQKENIIDESGMPKERFSAEFPKEGPSILRIQQVVRGDSAAYFCASSPPSKETQYFGPGTRLLVL.

The V call is TRBV27, the J call TRBJ1-5, with 8 bases aligning to TRBD1. Germline assignment: CDR1 MNHEY and CDR2 SMNVEV (reference sequence). The CDR3 is made up of 14 amino acids. V trimming: 7 bases; J trimming: 9 bases; junction bases outside the gene matches: 11. This chain's CDR3 is CASTTGGAAGPQHF. The CDR3 DNA sequence: TGTGCCAGCACCACAGGGGGGGCGGCCGGGCCCCAGCATTTT.

On this clone itself: This sample includes further DNA sequences coding for the same CDR3. The rearrangement joins TRBV27 to TRBJ2-3; D is undetermined. Germline assignment: CDR1 MNHEY and CDR2 SMNVEV (reference sequence). V was shortened by 0 bases and J by 0 bases, with 7 bases between the two germline ends. The CDR3 totals 15 residues. The CDR3 protein is CASSLSGLSTDTQYF. Written as DNA, the CDR3 is TGTGCCAGCAGTTTATCAGGGCTTAGCACAGATACGCAGTATTTT.

The rearrangement links TRBV14 to TRBJ1-4; 9 bases agree with TRBD1. The germline V gene has CDR1 SGHDN and CDR2 FVKESK. The trim removed 4 bases at V and 5 bases at J, leaving 8 bases unmatched. This CDR3 has 16 amino acids. The CDR3 sequence: CASSPKRDRANEKLFF. CDR3 DNA sequence: TGTGCCAGCAGCCCAAAGCGGGACAGGGCGAATGAAAAACTGTTTTTT.

The chain has TRBV13 and TRBJ2-5, with 7 positions matching TRBD2. Germline CDR1 and CDR2: PRHDT and FYEKMQ (reference sequence). This CDR3 is built from 15 residues. V lost 6 bases to trimming and J lost 4 bases; unmatched junction nucleotides: 11. This CDR3 is CASSHRTAGVETQYF. The CDR3 nucleotides are TGTGCCAGCAGTCACAGAACCGCGGGAGTAGAGACCCAGTACTTC.

The chain has TRBV7-6 and TRBJ1-1; D uncertain. Trimming shortened V by 0 bases and J by 0 bases, and 11 bases separated the two germline ends. The length of the CDR3 is 16 residues. Germline loops: CDR1 SGHVS, CDR2 FNYEAQ. The CDR3 bases are TGTGCCAGCAGCTTAGCGCCGACGGCCATGAACACTGAAGCTTTCTTT. Its protein product is CASSLAPTAMNTEAFF.